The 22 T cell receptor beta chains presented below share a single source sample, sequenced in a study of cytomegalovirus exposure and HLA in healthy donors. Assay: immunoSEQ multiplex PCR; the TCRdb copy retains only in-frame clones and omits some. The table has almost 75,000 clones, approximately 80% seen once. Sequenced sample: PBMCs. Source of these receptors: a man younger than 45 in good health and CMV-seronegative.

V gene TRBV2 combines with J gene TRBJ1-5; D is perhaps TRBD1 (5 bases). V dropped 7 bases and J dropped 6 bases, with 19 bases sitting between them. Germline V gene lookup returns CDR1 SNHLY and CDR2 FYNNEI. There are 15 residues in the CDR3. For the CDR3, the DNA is TGTGCCAGCATAAGTCCCCGGGGGGTAGGTCAGCCCCAGCATTTT. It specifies CASISPRGVGQPQHF.

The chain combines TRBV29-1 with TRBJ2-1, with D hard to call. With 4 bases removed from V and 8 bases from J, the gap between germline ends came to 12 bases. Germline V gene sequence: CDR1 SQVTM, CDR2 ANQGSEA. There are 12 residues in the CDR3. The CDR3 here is CSVGWSIYEQFF. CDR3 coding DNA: TGCAGCGTTGGGTGGAGTATCTATGAGCAGTTCTTC.

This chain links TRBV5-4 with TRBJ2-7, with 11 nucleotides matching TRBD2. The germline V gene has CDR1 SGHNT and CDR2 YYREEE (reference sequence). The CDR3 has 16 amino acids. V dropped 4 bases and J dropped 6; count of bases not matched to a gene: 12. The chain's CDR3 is CASSRGLAGRLGEQYV. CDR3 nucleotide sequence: TGTGCCAGCAGCAGAGGACTAGCGGGCCGACTCGGCGAGCAGTACGTC.

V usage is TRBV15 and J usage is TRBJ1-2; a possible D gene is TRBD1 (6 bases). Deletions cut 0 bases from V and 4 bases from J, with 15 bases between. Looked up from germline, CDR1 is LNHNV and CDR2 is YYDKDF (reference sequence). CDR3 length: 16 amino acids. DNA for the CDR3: TGTGCCACCAGCAGAGAAGGGGGGGGACGGACCTATGGCTACACCTTC. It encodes CATSREGGGRTYGYTF.

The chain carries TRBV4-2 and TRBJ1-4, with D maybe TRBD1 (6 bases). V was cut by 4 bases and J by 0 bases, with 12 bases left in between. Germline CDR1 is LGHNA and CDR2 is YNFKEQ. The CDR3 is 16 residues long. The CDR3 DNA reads TGTGCCAGCAGCCCTGGGGGGGCCGCAACTAATGAAAAACTGTTTTTT. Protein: CASSPGGAATNEKLFF.

The CDR3 sequence: CASSVGGTGVSGNTIYF. The CDR3 DNA reads TGTGCCAGCAGCGTAGGCGGGACAGGGGTCTCTGGAAACACCATATATTTT. This chain connects TRBV9 to TRBJ1-3; 10 bases line up with TRBD1. Per the germline V gene, CDR1 is SGDLS and CDR2 is YYNGEE. The CDR3 length is 17 residues. The V gene end was trimmed by 0 bases and the J gene end by 0 bases; junction bases not matched to a gene: 3.

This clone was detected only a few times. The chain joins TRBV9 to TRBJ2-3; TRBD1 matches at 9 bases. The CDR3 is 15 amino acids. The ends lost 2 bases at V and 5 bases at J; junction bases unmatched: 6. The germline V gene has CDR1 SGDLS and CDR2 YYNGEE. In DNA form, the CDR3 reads TGTGCCAGCAGCGTGGGACAGGGTTTGGGAGATACGCAGTATTTT. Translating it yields CASSVGQGLGDTQYF. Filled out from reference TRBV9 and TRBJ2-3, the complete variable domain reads DSGVTQTPKHLITATGQRVTLRCSPRSGDLSVYWYQQSLDQGLQFLIQYYNGEERAKGNILERFSAQQFPDLHSELNLSSLELGDSALYFCASSVGQGLGDTQYFGPGTRLTVL.

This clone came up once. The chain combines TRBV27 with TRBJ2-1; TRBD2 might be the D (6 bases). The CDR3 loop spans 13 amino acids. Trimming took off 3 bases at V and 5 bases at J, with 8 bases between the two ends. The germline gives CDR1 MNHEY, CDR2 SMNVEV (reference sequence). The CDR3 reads CASSFPGDNEQFF. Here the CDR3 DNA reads TGTGCCAGCAGTTTTCCGGGGGACAATGAGCAGTTCTTC.

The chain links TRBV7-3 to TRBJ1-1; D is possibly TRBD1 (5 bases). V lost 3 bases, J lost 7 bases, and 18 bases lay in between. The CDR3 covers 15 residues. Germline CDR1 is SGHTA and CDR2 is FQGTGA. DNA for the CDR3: TGTGCCAGCAGCTTCACAGGTCAAAAGTATGGTGAAGCTTTCTTT. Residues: CASSFTGQKYGEAFF.

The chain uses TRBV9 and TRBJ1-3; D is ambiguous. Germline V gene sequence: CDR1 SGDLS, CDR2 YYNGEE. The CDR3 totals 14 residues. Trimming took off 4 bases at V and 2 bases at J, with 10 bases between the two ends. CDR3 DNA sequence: TGTGCCAGCAGCTACGACATGGCTGGAAACACCATATATTTT. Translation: CASSYDMAGNTIYF.

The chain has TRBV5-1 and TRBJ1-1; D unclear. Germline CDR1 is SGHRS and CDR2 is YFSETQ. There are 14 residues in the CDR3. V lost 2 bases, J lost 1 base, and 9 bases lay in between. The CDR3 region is CASSFGEANTEAFF. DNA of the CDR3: TGCGCCAGCAGCTTTGGAGAGGCGAACACTGAAGCTTTCTTT.

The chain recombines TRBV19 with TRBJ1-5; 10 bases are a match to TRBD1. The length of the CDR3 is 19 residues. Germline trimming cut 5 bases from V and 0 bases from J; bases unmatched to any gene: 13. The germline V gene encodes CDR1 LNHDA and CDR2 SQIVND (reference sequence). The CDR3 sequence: CASSRQGARSFGSNQPQHF. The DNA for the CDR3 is TGTGCCAGTAGTCGACAGGGGGCGCGCAGCTTTGGTAGCAATCAGCCCCAGCATTTT.

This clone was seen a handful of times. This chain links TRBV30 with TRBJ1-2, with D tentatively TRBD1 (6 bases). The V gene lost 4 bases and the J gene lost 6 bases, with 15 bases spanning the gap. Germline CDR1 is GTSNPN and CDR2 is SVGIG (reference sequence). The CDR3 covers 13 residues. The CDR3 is CAWNDQGWDGYTF. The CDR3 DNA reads TGTGCCTGGAACGACCAGGGGTGGGATGGCTACACCTTC.

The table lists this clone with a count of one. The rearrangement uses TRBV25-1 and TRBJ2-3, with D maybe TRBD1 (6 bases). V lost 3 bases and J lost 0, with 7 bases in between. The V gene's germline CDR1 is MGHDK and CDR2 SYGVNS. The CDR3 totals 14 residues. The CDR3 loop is CASSDGGSTDTQYF. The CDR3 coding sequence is TGTGCCAGCAGTGATGGGGGCAGCACAGATACGCAGTATTTT.

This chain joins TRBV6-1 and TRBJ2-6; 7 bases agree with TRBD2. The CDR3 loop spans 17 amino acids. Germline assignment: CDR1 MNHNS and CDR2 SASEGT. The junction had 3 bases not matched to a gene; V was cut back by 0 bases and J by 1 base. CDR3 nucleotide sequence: TGTGCCAGCAGTGAAGCGGGGGGGGGATCTGGGGCCAACGTCCTGACTTTC. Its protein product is CASSEAGGGSGANVLTF.

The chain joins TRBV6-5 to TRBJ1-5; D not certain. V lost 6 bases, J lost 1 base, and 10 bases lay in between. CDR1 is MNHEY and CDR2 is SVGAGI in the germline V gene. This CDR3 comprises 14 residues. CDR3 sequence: CASSPNQSNQPQHF. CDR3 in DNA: TGTGCCAGCAGCCCAAACCAGAGCAATCAGCCCCAGCATTTT.

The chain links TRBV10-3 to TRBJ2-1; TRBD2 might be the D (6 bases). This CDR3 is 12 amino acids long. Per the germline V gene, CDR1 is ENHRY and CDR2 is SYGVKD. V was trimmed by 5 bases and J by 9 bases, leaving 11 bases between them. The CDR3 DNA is TGTGCCATCAGTAGCGGGCGGGCTGAGCAGTTCTTC. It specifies CAISSGRAEQFF.

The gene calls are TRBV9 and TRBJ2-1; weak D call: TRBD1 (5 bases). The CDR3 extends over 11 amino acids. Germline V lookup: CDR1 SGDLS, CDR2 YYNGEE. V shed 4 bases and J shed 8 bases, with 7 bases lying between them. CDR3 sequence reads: CASSQQDEQFF. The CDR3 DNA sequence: TGTGCCAGCAGCCAACAGGATGAGCAGTTCTTC.

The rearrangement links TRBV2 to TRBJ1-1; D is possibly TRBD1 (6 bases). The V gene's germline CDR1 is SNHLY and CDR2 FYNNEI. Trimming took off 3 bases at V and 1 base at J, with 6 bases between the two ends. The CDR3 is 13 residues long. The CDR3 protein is CASSEGANTEAFF. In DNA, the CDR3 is TGTGCCAGCAGTGAGGGGGCGAACACTGAAGCTTTCTTT. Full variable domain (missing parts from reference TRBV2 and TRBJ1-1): EPEVTQTPSHQVTQMGQEVILRCVPISNHLYFYWYRQILGQKVEFLVSFYNNEISEKSEIFDDQFSVERPDGSNFTLKIRSTKLEDSAMYFCASSEGANTEAFFGQGTRLTVV.

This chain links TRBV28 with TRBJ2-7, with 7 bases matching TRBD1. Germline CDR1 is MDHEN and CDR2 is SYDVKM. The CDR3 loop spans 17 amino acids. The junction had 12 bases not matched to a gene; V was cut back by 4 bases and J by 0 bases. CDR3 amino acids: CASSSFDLRDSSYEQYF. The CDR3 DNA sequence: TGTGCCAGCAGTTCCTTCGACTTACGGGACAGCTCCTACGAGCAGTACTTC.

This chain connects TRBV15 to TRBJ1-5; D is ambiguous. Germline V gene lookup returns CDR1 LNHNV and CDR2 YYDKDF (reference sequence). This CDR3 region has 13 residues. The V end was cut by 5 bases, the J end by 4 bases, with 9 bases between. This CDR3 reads CATSWRLNQPQHF. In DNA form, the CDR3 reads TGTGCCACCAGCTGGAGATTAAATCAGCCCCAGCATTTT.

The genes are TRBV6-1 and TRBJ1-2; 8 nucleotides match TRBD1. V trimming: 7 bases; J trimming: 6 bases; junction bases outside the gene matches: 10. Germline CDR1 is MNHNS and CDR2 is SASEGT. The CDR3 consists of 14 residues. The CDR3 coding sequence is TGTGCCAGCACAAAAGGGACAGGAGGCGATGGCTACACCTTC. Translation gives CASTKGTGGDGYTF.